This T cell receptor beta chain emerged from a study of long-term antiretroviral therapy in people with HIV. For this clone: Its antigen is unidentified.

Notes on the study in general: Diversity went up after ART and still fell short of transplant donor controls. Pre-ART expanded clones dominated the repertoire at every time point. Blood sampling spanned 2004 to 2017, possibly under older ART regimens. No data on ART adherence, viral resistance or therapy changes.

The authors ran the immunoSEQ assay, v3.0, at survey level. The assay was immunoSEQ multiplex PCR, and TCRdb's table has in-frame clones only and misses some. Altogether roughly 24,000 clones are present, just over 85% being singletons, with the ten largest covering roughly 7%. Trimming removed 3 bases from V and 9 bases from J, with 15 bases in between. Germline V gene sequence: CDR1 MGHDK, CDR2 SYGVNS. This CDR3 comprises 14 residues. The source was unsorted PBMCs, collected 1.8 years before starting antiretroviral therapy. This chain connects TRBV25-1 to TRBJ2-1, with a tentative D call TRBD1 (6 bases). This TCR came from a woman aged 25-40 years with HIV. This CDR3 reads CASSDGGQIIEQFF. In nucleotides, the CDR3 is TGTGCCAGCAGTGACGGAGGACAGATTATTGAGCAGTTCTTC.